What follows are 7 T cell receptor beta chains derived from one specimen sequenced in a study of T cell responses to AZD1222 COVID-19 vaccine. The table came from immunoSEQ multiplex PCR; TCRdb's copy has only in-frame clones and leaves some out. The sample yields roughly 150,000 clones, 88% seen once. The source was peripheral blood, collected on day 0 of AZD1222 vaccination. These receptors all come from an adult in good health.

CDR3 in DNA: TGTGCCAGCTCACCACCAAGCGGAGGGGTTAATGAGCAGTTCTTC. It is translated as CASSPPSGGVNEQFF. The chain links TRBV18 to TRBJ2-1, with a possible D match to TRBD2 (6 bases). CDR1 is KGHSH, CDR2 LQKENI, per germline. The CDR3 is 15 residues long. V gave up 0 bases and J gave up 7 bases, with 13 bases separating them.

J is TRBJ1-5 and V is TRBV18, with D perhaps TRBD1 (6 bases). The ends were cut back, 3 bases at V and 4 bases at J, with 7 bases in the middle. This CDR3 is 13 amino acids long. CDR1 is KGHSH and CDR2 is LQKENI in the germline V gene. The CDR3 here is CASSPDSNQPQHF. The DNA of the CDR3 is TGTGCCAGCTCACCGGACAGTAATCAGCCCCAGCATTTT. Complete variable domain (other parts from reference TRBV18 and TRBJ1-5): NAGVMQNPRHLVRRRGQEARLRCSPMKGHSHVYWYRQLPEEGLKFMVYLQKENIIDESGMPKERFSAEFPKEGPSILRIQQVVRGDSAAYFCASSPDSNQPQHFGDGTRLSIL.

V gene TRBV30 combines with J gene TRBJ2-7; 10 bases are a match to TRBD1. The CDR3 is 14 residues long. Germline V CDR1 and CDR2: GTSNPN, SVGIG (reference sequence). Trimming removed 3 bases from V and 7 bases from J; junction bases left unmatched: 9. Here the CDR3 DNA reads TGTGCCTGGAGCCCCCCGGGACAGGGGAGGGAGCAGTACTTC. Translated: CAWSPPGQGREQYF.

Written as DNA, the CDR3 is TGTGCCAGCAGTGAAGCCCATGGGGGGATGAACACTGAAGCTTTCTTT. It encodes CASSEAHGGMNTEAFF. The chain links TRBV2 to TRBJ1-1, with a tentative D call TRBD1 (5 bases). V was clipped by 0 bases and J by 0 bases, with 11 bases between them. CDR3 length equals 16 residues. In germline, CDR1 is SNHLY, CDR2 FYNNEI.

The chain is built from TRBV10-3 and TRBJ1-1; D call uncertain. The germline V and J ends were trimmed by 10 bases and 3 bases, with 15 bases remaining between them. Germline values: CDR1 ENHRY, CDR2 SYGVKD. The CDR3 has 13 amino acids. The DNA for the CDR3 is TGTGCCACAGTAGATCCGGCAGACACTGAAGCTTTCTTT. It translates to CATVDPADTEAFF.

The chain recombines TRBV3-1 (or the pseudogene TRBV3-2) with TRBJ2-7, with D perhaps assigned TRBD1 or TRBD2 (6 bases each). The CDR3 length is 18 residues. Germline-derived CDR1 and CDR2 are LGHDT and YNNKEL (reference sequence). The V end was cut by 0 bases, the J end by 3 bases, with 21 bases between. CDR3 nucleotides: TGTGCCAGCAGCCAAGAAACCAACTCGAGGGGGGACCACTACGAGCAGTACTTC. Its protein product is CASSQETNSRGDHYEQYF.

V usage is TRBV2 and J usage is TRBJ1-1, with unresolved D. CDR3 length: 13 amino acids. Germline CDR1 and CDR2: SNHLY and FYNNEI. Between the trimmed V and J ends, which lost 8 bases and 0 bases, there was a span of 10 bases. The CDR3 DNA follows: TGTGCCAGCGCCGGCGGCATGAACACTGAAGCTTTCTTT. It translates to CASAGGMNTEAFF.